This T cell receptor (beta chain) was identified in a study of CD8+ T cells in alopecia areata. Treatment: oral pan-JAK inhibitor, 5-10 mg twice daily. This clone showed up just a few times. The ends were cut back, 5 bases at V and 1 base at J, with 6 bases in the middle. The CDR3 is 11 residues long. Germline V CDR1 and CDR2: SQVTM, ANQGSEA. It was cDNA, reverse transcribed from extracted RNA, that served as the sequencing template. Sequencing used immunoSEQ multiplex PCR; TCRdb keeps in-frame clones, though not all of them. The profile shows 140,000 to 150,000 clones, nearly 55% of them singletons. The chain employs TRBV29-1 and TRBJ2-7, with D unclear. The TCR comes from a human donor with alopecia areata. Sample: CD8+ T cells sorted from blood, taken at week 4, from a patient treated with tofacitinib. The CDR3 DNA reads TGCAGCGTTTTGGGGTCCTACGAGCAGTACTTC. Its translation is CSVLGSYEQYF.